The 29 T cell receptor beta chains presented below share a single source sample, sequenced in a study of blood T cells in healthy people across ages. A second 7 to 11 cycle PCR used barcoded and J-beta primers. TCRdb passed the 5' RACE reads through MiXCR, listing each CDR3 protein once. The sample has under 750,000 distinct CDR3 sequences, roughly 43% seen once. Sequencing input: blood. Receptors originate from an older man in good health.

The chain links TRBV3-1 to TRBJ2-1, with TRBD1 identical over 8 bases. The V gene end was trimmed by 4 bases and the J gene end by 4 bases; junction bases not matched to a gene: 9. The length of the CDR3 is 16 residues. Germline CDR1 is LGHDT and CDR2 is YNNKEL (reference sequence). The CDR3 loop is CASSLQGAGSYNEQFF. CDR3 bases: TGTGCCAGCAGCCTTCAGGGGGCGGGGTCATACAATGAGCAGTTCTTC.

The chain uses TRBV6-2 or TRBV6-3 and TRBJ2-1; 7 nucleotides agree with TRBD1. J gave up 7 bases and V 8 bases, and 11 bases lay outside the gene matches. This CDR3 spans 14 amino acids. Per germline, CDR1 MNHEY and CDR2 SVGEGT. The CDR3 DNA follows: TGTGCCAGCGACAGACAGGGAAGTAGGAATGAGCAGTTCTTC. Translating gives CASDRQGSRNEQFF.

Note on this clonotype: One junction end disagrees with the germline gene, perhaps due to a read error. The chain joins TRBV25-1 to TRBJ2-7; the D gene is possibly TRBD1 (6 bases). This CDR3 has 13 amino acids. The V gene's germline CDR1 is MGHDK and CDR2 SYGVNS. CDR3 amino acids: CASSDRGLGEQYF. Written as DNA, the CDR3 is TGTGCCAGCAGTGACAGGGGTTTGGGCGAGCAGTACTTT.

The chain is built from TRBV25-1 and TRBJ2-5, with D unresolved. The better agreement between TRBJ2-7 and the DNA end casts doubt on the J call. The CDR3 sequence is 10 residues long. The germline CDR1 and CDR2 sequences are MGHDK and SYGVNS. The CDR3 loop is CASARHEQYF. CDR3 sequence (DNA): TGTGCCAGCGCTCGCCACGAGCAGTACTTC.

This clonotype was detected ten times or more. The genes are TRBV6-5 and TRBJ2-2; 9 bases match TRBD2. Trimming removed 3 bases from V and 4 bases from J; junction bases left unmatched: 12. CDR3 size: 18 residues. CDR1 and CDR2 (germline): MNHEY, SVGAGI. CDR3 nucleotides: TGTGCCAGCAGTTATTACGGTAGCGGGAGCTCTGGCACCGGGGAGCTGTTTTTT. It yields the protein CASSYYGSGSSGTGELFF.

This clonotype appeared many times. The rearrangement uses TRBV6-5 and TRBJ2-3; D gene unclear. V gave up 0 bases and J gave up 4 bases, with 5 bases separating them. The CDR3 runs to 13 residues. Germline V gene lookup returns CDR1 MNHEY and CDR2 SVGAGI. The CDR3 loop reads CASSYSEPDTQYF. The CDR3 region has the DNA TGTGCCAGCAGTTACTCGGAGCCAGATACGCAGTATTTT.

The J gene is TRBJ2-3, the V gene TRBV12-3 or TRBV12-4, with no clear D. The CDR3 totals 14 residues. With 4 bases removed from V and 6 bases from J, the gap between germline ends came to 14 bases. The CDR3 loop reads CASSSSPQSDTQYF. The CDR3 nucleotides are TGTGCCAGCAGTTCTTCACCACAATCTGATACGCAGTATTTT.

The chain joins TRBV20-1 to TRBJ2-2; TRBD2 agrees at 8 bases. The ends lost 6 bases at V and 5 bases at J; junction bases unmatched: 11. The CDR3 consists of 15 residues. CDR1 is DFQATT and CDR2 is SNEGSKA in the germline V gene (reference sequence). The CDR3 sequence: CSARSGGWRTGELFF. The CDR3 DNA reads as TGCAGTGCCAGGAGCGGGGGATGGAGGACCGGGGAGCTGTTTTTT.

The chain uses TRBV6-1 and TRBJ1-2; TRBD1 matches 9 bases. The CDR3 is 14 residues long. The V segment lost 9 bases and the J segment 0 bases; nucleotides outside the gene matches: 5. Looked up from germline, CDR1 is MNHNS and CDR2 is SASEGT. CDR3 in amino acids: CASTGGLTNYGYTF. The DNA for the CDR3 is TGTGCCAGTACAGGGGGCCTAACTAACTATGGCTACACCTTC.

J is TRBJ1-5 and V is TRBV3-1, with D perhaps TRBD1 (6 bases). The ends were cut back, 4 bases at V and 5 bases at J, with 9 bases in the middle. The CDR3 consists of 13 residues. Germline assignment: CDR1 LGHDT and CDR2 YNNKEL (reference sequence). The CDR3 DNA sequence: TGTGCCAGCAGCCGGGGGGCAGATCAGCCCCAGCATTTT. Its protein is CASSRGADQPQHF.

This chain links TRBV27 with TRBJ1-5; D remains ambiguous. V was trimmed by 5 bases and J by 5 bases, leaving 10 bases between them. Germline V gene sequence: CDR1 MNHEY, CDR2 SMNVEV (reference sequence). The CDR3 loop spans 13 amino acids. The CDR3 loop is CASSVFNDQPQHF. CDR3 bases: TGTGCCAGCAGTGTATTCAACGATCAGCCCCAGCATTTT.

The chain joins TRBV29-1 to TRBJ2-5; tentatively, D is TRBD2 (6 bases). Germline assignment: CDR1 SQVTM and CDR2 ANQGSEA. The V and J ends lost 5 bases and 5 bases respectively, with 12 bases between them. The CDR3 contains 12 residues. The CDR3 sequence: CSVLRGTETQYF. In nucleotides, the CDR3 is TGCAGCGTTCTCAGAGGGACTGAGACCCAGTACTTC.

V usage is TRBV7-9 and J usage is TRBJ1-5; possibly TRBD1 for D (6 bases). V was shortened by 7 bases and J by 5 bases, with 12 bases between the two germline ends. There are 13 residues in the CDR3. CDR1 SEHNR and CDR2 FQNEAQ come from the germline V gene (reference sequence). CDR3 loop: CASTLGGDQPQHF. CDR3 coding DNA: TGTGCCAGCACCCTGGGGGGCGATCAGCCCCAGCATTTT.

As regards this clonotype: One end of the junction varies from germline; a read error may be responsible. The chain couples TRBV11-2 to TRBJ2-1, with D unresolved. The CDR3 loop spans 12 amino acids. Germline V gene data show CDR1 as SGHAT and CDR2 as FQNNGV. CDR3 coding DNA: TGTGTCAGCAGCTTACTCTTATATGAGCAGTTCTTC. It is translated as CVSSLLLYEQFF.

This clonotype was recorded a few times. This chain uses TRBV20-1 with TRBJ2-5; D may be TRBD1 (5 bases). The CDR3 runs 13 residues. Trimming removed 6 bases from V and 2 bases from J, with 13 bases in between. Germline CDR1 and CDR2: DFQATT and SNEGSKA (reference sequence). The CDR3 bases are TGCAGTGCCAACCCACAGGTTCAAGAGACCCAGTACTTC. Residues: CSANPQVQETQYF.

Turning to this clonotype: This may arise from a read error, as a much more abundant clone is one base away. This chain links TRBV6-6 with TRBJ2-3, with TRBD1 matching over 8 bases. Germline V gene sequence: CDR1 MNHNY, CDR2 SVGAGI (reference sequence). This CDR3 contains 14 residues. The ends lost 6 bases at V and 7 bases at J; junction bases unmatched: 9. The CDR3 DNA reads TGTGCCAGCAGCCAGGGGGCGAGGGCAAATACGCAGTATTTT. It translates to CASSQGARANTQYF.

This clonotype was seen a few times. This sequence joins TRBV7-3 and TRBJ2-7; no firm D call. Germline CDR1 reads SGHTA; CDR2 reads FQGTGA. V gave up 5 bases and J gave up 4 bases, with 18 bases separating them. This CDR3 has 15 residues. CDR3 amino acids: CASSRRRQNLYEQYF. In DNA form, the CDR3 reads TGTGCCAGCAGCCGGCGGCGACAAAACCTTTACGAGCAGTACTTC.

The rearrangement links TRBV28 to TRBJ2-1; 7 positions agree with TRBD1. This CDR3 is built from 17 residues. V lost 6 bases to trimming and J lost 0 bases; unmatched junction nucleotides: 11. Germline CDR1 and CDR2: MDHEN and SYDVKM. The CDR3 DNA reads TGTGCCAGCAGACCCGATAGGGGGCCGAGCTCCTACAATGAGCAGTTCTTC. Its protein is CASRPDRGPSSYNEQFF.

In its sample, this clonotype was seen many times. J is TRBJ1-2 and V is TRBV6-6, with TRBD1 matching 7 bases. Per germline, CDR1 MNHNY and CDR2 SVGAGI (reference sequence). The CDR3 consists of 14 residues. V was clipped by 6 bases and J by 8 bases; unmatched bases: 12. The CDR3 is CASREGATTTGYTF. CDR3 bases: TGTGCCAGCAGAGAGGGGGCTACGACGACGGGCTACACCTTC.

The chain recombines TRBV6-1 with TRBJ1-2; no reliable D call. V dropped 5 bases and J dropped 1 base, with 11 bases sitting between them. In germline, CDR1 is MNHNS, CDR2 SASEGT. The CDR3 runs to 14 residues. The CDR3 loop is CASSWEADNYGYTF. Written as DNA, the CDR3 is TGTGCCAGCAGTTGGGAGGCGGATAACTATGGCTACACCTTC.

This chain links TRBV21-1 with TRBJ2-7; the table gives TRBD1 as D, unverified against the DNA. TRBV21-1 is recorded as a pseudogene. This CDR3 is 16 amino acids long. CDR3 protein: CASSTADRRSPYEQYF. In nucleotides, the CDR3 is TGTGCCAGCAGCACGGCCGACAGGCGGTCCCCCTACGAGCAGTACTTC.

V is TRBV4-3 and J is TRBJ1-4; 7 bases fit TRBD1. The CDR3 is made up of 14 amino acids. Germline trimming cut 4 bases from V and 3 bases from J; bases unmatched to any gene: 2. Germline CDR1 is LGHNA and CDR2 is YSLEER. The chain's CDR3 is CASSPQGANEKLFF. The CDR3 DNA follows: TGCGCCAGCAGCCCCCAGGGGGCTAATGAAAAACTGTTTTTT.

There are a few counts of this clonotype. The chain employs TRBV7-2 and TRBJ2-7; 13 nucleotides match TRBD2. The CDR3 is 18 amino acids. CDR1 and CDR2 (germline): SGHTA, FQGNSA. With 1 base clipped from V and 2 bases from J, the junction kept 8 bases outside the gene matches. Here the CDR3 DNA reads TGTGCCAGCAGCTTAGGGTATTCAGGACTAGCGGGAGCCTACGAGCAGTACTTC. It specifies CASSLGYSGLAGAYEQYF.

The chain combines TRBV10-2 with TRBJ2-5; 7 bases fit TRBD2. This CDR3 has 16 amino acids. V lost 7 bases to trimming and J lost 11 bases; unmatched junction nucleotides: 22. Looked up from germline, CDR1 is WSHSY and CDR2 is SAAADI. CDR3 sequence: CASTPSGPITYNEQYF. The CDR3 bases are TGCGCCAGCACGCCTAGCGGCCCCATCACCTACAATGAGCAGTACTTC.

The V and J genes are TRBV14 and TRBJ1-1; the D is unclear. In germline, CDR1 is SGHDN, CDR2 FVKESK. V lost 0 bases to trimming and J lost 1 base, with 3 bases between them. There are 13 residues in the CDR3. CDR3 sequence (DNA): TGTGCCAGCAGCCAAGAGTGGAACACTGAAGCTTTCTTT. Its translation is CASSQEWNTEAFF.

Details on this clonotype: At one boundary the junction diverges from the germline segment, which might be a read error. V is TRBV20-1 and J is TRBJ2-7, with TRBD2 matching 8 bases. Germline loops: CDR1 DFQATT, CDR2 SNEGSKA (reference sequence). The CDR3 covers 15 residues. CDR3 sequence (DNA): TGCAGTGCTAGAGACACGGGACTAGGGGCCTACGAGGAGTACTTC. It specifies CSARDTGLGAYEEYF.

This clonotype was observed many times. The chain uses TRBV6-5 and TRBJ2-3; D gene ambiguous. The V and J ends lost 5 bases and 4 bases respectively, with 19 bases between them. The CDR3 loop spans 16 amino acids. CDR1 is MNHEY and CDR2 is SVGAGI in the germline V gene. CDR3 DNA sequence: TGTGCCAGCAGTCACGGCCCGAAAGAAGGATCAGATACGCAGTATTTT. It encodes CASSHGPKEGSDTQYF.

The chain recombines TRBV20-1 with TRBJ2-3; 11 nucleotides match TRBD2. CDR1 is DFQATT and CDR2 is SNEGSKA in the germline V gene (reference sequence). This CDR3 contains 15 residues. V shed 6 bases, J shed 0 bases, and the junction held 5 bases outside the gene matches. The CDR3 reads CSARRLAGSTDTQYF. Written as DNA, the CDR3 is TGCAGTGCCCGCCGACTAGCGGGGAGCACAGATACGCAGTATTTT.

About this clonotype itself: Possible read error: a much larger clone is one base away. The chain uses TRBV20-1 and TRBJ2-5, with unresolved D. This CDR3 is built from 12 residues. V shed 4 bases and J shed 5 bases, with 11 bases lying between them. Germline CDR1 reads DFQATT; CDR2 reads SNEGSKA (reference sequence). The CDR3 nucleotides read TGCAGTGCTACCCCCCCTGGGGAGACCCAGTACTTC. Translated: CSATPPGETQYF.